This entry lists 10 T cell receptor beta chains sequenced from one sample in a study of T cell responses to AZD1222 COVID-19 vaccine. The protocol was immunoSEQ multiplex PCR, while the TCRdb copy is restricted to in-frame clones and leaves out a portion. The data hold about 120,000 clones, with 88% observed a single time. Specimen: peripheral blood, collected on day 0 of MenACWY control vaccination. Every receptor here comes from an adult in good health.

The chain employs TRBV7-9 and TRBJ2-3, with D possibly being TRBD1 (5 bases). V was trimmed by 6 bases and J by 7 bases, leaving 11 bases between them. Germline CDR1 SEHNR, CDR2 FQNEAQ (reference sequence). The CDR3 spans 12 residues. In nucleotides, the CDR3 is TGTGCCAGCAGGGAAGGGGTGTATACGCAGTATTTT. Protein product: CASREGVYTQYF. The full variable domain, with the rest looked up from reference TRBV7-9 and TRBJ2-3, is DTGVSQNPRHKITKRGQNVTFRCDPISEHNRLYWYRQTLGQGPEFLTYFQNEAQLEKSRLLSDRFSAERPKGSFSTLEIQRTEQGDSAMYLCASREGVYTQYFGPGTRLTVL.

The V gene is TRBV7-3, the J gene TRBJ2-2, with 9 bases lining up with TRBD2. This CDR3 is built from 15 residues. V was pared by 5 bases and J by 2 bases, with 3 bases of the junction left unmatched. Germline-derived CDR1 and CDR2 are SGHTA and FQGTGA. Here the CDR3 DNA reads TGTGCCAGCAGCCCGACTAGCGGTAACACCGGGGAGCTGTTTTTT. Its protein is CASSPTSGNTGELFF.

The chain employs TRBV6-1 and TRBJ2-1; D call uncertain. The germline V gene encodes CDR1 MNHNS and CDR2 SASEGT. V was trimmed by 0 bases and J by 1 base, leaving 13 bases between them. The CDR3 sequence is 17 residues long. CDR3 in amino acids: CASSEAKSVVSYNEQFF. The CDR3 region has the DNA TGTGCCAGCAGTGAAGCGAAAAGCGTAGTATCCTACAATGAGCAGTTCTTC.

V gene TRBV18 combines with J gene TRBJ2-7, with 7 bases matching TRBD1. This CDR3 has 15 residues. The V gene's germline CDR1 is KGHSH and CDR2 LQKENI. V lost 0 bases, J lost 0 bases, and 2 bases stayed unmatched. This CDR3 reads CASSPPTGFSYEQYF. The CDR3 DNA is TGTGCCAGCTCACCACCGACAGGGTTCTCCTACGAGCAGTACTTC.

The CDR3 protein is CASSYSISWHGGYTF. The CDR3 DNA is TGTGCCAGCAGTTACTCGATTTCCTGGCACGGCGGCTACACCTTC. The V call is TRBV6-5, the J call TRBJ1-2; D is undetermined. CDR1 and CDR2 (germline): MNHEY, SVGAGI. The ends were cut back, 0 bases at V and 8 bases at J, with 16 bases in the middle. The CDR3 length is 15 residues.

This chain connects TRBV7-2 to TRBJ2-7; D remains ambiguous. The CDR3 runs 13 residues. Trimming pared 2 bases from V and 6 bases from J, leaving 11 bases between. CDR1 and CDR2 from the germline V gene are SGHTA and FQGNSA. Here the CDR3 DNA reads TGTGCCAGCAGCTTAAACTCTATTCTCGAGCAGTACTTC. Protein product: CASSLNSILEQYF.

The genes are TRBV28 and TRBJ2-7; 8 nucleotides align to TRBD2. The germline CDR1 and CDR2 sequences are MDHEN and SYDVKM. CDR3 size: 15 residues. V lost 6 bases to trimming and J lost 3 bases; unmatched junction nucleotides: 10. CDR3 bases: TGTGCCAGCAGCTCGCCTAGCGGGTTCCACTACGAGCAGTACTTC. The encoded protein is CASSSPSGFHYEQYF.

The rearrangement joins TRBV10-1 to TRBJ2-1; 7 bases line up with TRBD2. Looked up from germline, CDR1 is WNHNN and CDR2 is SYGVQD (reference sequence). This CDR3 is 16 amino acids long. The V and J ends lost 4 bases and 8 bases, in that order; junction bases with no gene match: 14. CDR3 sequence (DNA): TGCGCCAGCAGTGGGGGCTCGTGGGAGGGGACCGATGAGCAGTTCTTC. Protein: CASSGGSWEGTDEQFF.

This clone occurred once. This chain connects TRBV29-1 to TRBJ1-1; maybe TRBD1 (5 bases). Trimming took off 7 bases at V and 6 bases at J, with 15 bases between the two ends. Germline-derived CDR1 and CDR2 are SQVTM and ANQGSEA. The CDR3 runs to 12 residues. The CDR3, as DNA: TGCAGCGCAGCGGGGCCTAACGCTGAAGCTTTCTTT. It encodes CSAAGPNAEAFF.

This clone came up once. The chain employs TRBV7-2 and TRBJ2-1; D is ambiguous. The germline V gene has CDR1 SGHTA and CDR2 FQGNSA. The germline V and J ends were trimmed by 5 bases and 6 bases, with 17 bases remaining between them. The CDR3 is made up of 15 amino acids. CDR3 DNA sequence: TGTGCCAGCAGCGTATCCTGGGTAGTGGGCAATGAGCAGTTCTTC. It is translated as CASSVSWVVGNEQFF.